Shown below are 5 T cell receptor beta chains from a single sample sequenced in a study of blood T cell repertoires in COVID-19. The table came from immunoSEQ multiplex PCR; TCRdb's copy has only in-frame clones and leaves some out. The profile covers around 270,000 clones, with over 75% appearing a single time and around 3.2% taken by the ten largest. Sequenced sample: PBMCs or T cells enriched from blood (not recorded which). The source of these receptors is a middle-aged woman who had been exposed to COVID-19.

The chain is built from TRBV28 and TRBJ2-3; TRBD2 matches at 8 bases. Germline values: CDR1 MDHEN, CDR2 SYDVKM. The CDR3 has 15 amino acids. V lost 2 bases to trimming and J lost 7 bases; unmatched junction nucleotides: 8. In DNA form, the CDR3 reads TGTGCCAGCAGTTTAGCGACGGGGGGGCAATATACGCAGTATTTT. Translated, it gives CASSLATGGQYTQYF.

The table lists this clone with a few counts. This chain links TRBV7-9 with TRBJ1-4; D is unresolved. Trimming pared 9 bases from V and 8 bases from J, leaving 7 bases between. Germline V gene lookup returns CDR1 SEHNR and CDR2 FQNEAQ (reference sequence). The CDR3 loop spans 10 amino acids. The CDR3: CASSGEKLFF. The CDR3 region has the DNA TGTGCCAGTTCCGGGGAAAAACTGTTTTTT.

The rearrangement joins TRBV4-3 to TRBJ1-1, with D perhaps TRBD1 (5 bases). The CDR3 loop spans 14 amino acids. Germline CDR1 reads LGHNA; CDR2 reads YSLEER. V was shortened by 3 bases and J by 2 bases, with 10 bases between the two germline ends. CDR3 DNA sequence: TGCGCCAGCAGCCATGGGGCCAAAAACACTGAAGCTTTCTTT. Its protein is CASSHGAKNTEAFF.

The V call is TRBV19, the J call TRBJ1-2; no firm D call. V lost 7 bases and J lost 4, with 13 bases in between. The CDR3 totals 13 residues. Germline CDR1 LNHDA, CDR2 SQIVND (reference sequence). CDR3 amino acids: CASNPGIGYGYTF. The CDR3 coding sequence is TGTGCCAGTAACCCAGGCATAGGCTATGGCTACACCTTC.

This chain joins TRBV6-6 and TRBJ2-5; TRBD2 matches at 12 bases. CDR1 and CDR2 (germline): MNHNY, SVGAGI (reference sequence). The CDR3 is made up of 15 amino acids. J lost 4 bases, V lost 0 bases, and 0 bases had no gene match. DNA of the CDR3: TGTGCCAGCAGTTACTCGGGACTAGCGGGAGAGACCCAGTACTTC. Its translation is CASSYSGLAGETQYF.